This T cell receptor beta chain was sequenced during a study of neurological immune-mediated disorders (dated by TCRdb to about 2019). At the level of the whole study: Among the approximately 34 multiple sclerosis patients, relapsing-remitting MS accounted for around 30 and secondary progressive MS accounted for 3. Peripheral blood TCR-beta repertoires from HTLV-I-associated myelopathy (HAM/TSP) patients, multiple sclerosis patients and healthy controls were compared by UMI-based sequencing. The approximately 110 TCR-beta libraries included longitudinal samples, technical triplicates and paired sorted CD4+ and CD8+ T-cell subsets alongside PBMC samples. The cohort included approximately 70 subjects: approximately 14 with HAM/TSP, some 35 with multiple sclerosis, and 20 healthy controls.

This clonotype occurred many times. Its cognate antigen has yet to be identified. Base qualities are not provided; no much larger clone lies one nucleotide away. Libraries from unsorted PBMCs were made from 2 million PBMCs kept in RNAlater at -80 degrees C until RNA extraction. Multiple sclerosis patients were enrolled in a US clinical protocol evaluating disease progression by magnetic resonance imaging. Peripheral blood underwent Ficoll-Hypaque density gradient centrifugation to isolate PBMCs, which were then cryopreserved in liquid nitrogen. cDNA was synthesized by template-switch 5'RACE using a primer carrying a 10-nucleotide random unique molecular identifier by which each TCR transcript was tagged. Each sequencing run produced over 190 million TCR-beta sequences covering 15-18 subjects. The RNeasy kit was used to extract total RNA. Using the KAPA Real-time Library Amplification kit, TCR-beta VDJ regions were amplified with primers for the TCR constant region and the 5'RACE anchor. Sample indexes and Illumina adaptors were added in a first PCR, and a second PCR then increased library yield. The roughly 650 bp TCR product was size-selected on a 2% E-gel SizeSelection system after Ampure bead purification. Before pooling, library quality was checked on a Bioanalyzer, concentration was measured with Qubit, and libraries were quantified with the Kapa Library Quantification kit. An Illumina HiSeq 2500 was used to sequence the libraries paired-end at 2 x 150 bp. To increase sequence diversity, about 25-31% phiX was spiked into each library pool. As for the original processing: Quality-filtered reads were processed with the UMI-based MiGEC pipeline, which removed over 90% of raw TCR sequences during error correction. IMGT germline references were used for alignment of VDJ genes, and clonotypes were defined by a unique CDR3 amino acid sequence together with V-J genes. Clonal expansion, Shannon diversity, and CDR3 relatedness (CalcPairwiseDistances, ClusterSamples) were evaluated with VDJtools, and phylogenetic trees were built with CLCbio workbench. Expanded clones were defined as having at least 8 unique UMIs, based on coefficient-of-variation modelling across technical triplicates. TCRdb reprocessing: public reads trimmed at Q25 with fastp, clones called with MiXCR, in-frame beta chains kept. Merged by CDR3 protein, the rows form single entries marked with the most common genes and DNA. TCRdb's processing, not the authors' own work, is the source of the V and J calls. This sample is represented by approximately 68,000 distinct CDR3 sequences; roughly 4.9% of them were singletons. The ten biggest clones cover around 2.2% of the sample.

Beyond this particular receptor, the publication reports: No association of the MS cluster with clinical or MRI features was observed, and the need for larger cohorts was stated by the authors. Repertoires from 18 of 34 MS patients were grouped by phylogenetic analysis into a cluster of related CDR3 sequences, suggesting a possible repertoire-level signature. TCR clonal expansion was greatest in HAM/TSP patients and smallest in MS patients, who ranked below even healthy controls. No identical CDR3 amino acid sequences were found to be shared among expanded clones across subjects, suggesting that TCR-beta repertoires were private in all groups.

Including cysteine and phenylalanine, the CDR3 has 15 amino acids. The DNA shown is the 45-base CDR3, in frame from base 1. CDR1 and CDR2 are read off the germline V gene (reference sequence) as LNHNV and YYDKDF. V is pruned by 1 base and J by 5 bases, leaving 6 bases of the junction without a gene match. This sequence uses TRBV15 and TRBJ2-7, and 9 junctional nucleotides match TRBD1. The sequencing input was PBMCs. This receptor was obtained from a woman in her seventies with multiple sclerosis. In nucleotide form, the sequence is TGTGCCACCAGCAGAGGGGGGACAGGGAGAAACGAGCAGTACTTC. Translated, this is CATSRGGTGRNEQYF.